Below, 24 T cell receptor beta chains from the same sample are listed, as sequenced in a study of post-analysis software for immune sequencing data. No antigen is known for these receptors. Prepared libraries of TCR beta cDNA carried unique molecular identifiers. TCRdb re-called the PCR reads with MiXCR, one entry per CDR3 protein. The sample has about 570,000 distinct CDR3 sequences, around 31% seen once. Notes on the study in general: The study found TRBV5-6, TRBV5-1 and TRBV20-1 among four to six TRBV segments more frequent in patients than controls.

Sequenced sample: blood. These receptor sequences come from a girl between 2 and 17 years old with multiple sclerosis.

In this sample, this clonotype turned up a few times. The rearrangement links TRBV6-6 to TRBJ2-5; TRBD1 or TRBD2 may be the D gene (6 bases each). The J call could be wrong; TRBJ2-7 is a better fit for the DNA end. This CDR3 has 14 amino acids. Germline CDR1 MNHNY, CDR2 SVGAGI (reference sequence). Here the CDR3 DNA reads TGTGCCAGCAGCCTAGAGGGGGGAAGATACGAGCAGTACTTC. Encoded protein: CASSLEGGRYEQYF.

This clonotype was observed at least ten times. The chain links TRBV6-1 to TRBJ1-2; D unresolved. Germline assignment: CDR1 MNHNS and CDR2 SASEGT. This CDR3 has 17 residues. V lost 7 bases, J lost 7 bases, and 28 bases lay in between. The CDR3 DNA follows: TGTGCCAGCACCCTATCCCGGCCGCCTATAAACTATGGTGGCTACACCTTC. Translation gives CASTLSRPPINYGGYTF.

The chain couples TRBV6-2 or TRBV6-3 to TRBJ2-7; a weak D match, TRBD2 (7 bases). Germline values: CDR1 MNHEY, CDR2 SVGEGT. The CDR3 sequence is 15 residues long. The V end was cut by 7 bases, the J end by 0 bases, with 16 bases between. CDR3 sequence (DNA): TGTGCCAGCACCGAAACAGGGAGGGCCTCCTACGAGCAGTACTTC. As protein: CASTETGRASYEQYF.

V and J are TRBV5-1 and TRBJ2-4; D is unresolved. Trimming shortened V by 4 bases and J by 4 bases, and 12 bases separated the two germline ends. Germline values: CDR1 SGHRS, CDR2 YFSETQ. The CDR3 loop spans 14 amino acids. CDR3 bases: TGCGCCAGCAGCATGGGAATAGGGAAAAACATTCAGTACTTC. Amino acid sequence: CASSMGIGKNIQYF.

This sequence joins TRBV18 and TRBJ2-7; D not resolved. The CDR3 length is 15 residues. The germline V gene encodes CDR1 KGHSH and CDR2 LQKENI. V lost 1 base and J 3 bases, leaving 13 bases between the germline ends. In nucleotides, the CDR3 is TGTGCCAGCTCACCACTCCCAGGTGCGAACTACGAGCAGTACTTC. Encoded protein: CASSPLPGANYEQYF.

This clonotype was counted between two and nine times. The V gene is TRBV24-1, the J gene TRBJ2-3, with TRBD2 identical over 7 bases. V trimming: 5 bases; J trimming: 0 bases; junction bases outside the gene matches: 4. Germline lookup yields CDR1 KGHDR and CDR2 SFDVKD. This CDR3 has 15 amino acids. CDR3: CATSVFGGSTDTQYF. CDR3 coding DNA: TGTGCCACCAGTGTGTTCGGGGGGAGCACAGATACGCAGTATTTT.

This chain joins TRBV28 and TRBJ1-2; D is uncertain. CDR1 is MDHEN and CDR2 is SYDVKM in the germline V gene. V lost 2 bases to trimming and J lost 5 bases, with 12 bases between them. This CDR3 is built from 14 residues. In nucleotides, the CDR3 is TGTGCCAGCAGTTTAGCCAAACCGGGGTATGGCTACACCTTC. Amino acids: CASSLAKPGYGYTF.

The chain combines TRBV2 with TRBJ2-5; the match to TRBD2 covers 11 bases. The germline V gene encodes CDR1 SNHLY and CDR2 FYNNEI. This CDR3 has 15 amino acids. The ends lost 7 bases at V and 2 bases at J; junction bases unmatched: 6. DNA of the CDR3: TGTGCCAGCATGGCGCCTAGCGGGGGGCAAGAGACCCAGTACTTC. It is translated as CASMAPSGGQETQYF.

This clonotype was seen a single time. The conserved phenylalanine or tryptophan is not found at the CDR3 terminus, so this likely reflects a read error. The chain joins TRBV20-1 to TRBJ2-5, with a tentative D call TRBD2 (5 bases). CDR1 is DFQATT, CDR2 SNEGSKA, per germline (reference sequence). With 4 bases removed from V and 0 bases from J, the gap between germline ends came to 15 bases. This CDR3 has 15 amino acids. CDR3 loop: CSATEAEWYQETQYL. CDR3 in DNA: TGCAGTGCTACGGAGGCTGAGTGGTACCAAGAGACCCAGTACCTC.

Details on this clonotype: One base away lies a much larger clone, so this may be a sequencing read error. The J gene is TRBJ2-3, the V gene TRBV12-3 or TRBV12-4; 8 positions match TRBD1. The CDR3 has 14 amino acids. The CDR3: CVSSPDRGTDTQYF. The CDR3 DNA reads TGTGTCAGCAGTCCCGACAGGGGAACGGATACGCAGTATTTT.

This clonotype has a handful of counts. The chain links TRBV2 to TRBJ2-7; 8 positions match TRBD1. Germline V CDR1 and CDR2: SNHLY, FYNNEI. The V segment lost 8 bases and the J segment 5 bases; nucleotides outside the gene matches: 11. The CDR3 consists of 14 residues. The CDR3 protein is CASRLGTGGHEQYF. The CDR3 region has the DNA TGTGCCAGCCGATTAGGGACAGGTGGGCACGAGCAGTACTTC.

The chain has TRBV5-1 and TRBJ2-4; tentative D call: TRBD1 (6 bases). The V gene's germline CDR1 is SGHRS and CDR2 YFSETQ. The CDR3 covers 15 residues. Trimming took 1 base from V and 0 from J, leaving 8 bases between them. CDR3 DNA sequence: TGCGCCAGCAGCTTGAGGGGGATAGCCAAAAACATTCAGTACTTC. Translation gives CASSLRGIAKNIQYF.

The rearrangement uses TRBV2 and TRBJ2-5, with D hard to call. Germline V lookup: CDR1 SNHLY, CDR2 FYNNEI. Trimming took off 7 bases at V and 5 bases at J, with 8 bases between the two ends. This CDR3 contains 11 residues. The CDR3 protein is CASKIEETQYF. The DNA for the CDR3 is TGTGCCAGCAAAATCGAGGAGACCCAGTACTTC.

This clonotype occurred a few times. The J gene is TRBJ2-6, the V gene TRBV12-3 or TRBV12-4; D gene unclear. This CDR3 is built from 15 residues. The V and J ends lost 3 bases and 2 bases respectively, with 8 bases between them. As DNA, the CDR3 is TGTGCCAGCAGTTTTGCTGGGGCTGGGGCCAACGTCCTGACTTTC. Amino acids: CASSFAGAGANVLTF.

The chain recombines TRBV9 with TRBJ2-5; 7 nucleotides align to TRBD1. Judging by the DNA end, TRBJ2-7 fits better; the J call may be wrong. Germline assignment: CDR1 SGDLS and CDR2 YYNGEE. This CDR3 has 14 amino acids. The CDR3 here is CASSPGTVVDEQYF. The CDR3 DNA is TGTGCCAGCAGCCCTGGGACAGTAGTCGACGAGCAGTACTTC.

The chain is built from TRBV3-1 and TRBJ2-3; D gene ambiguous. The CDR3 spans 13 residues. The germline CDR1 and CDR2 sequences are LGHDT and YNNKEL (reference sequence). Trimming took 1 base from V and 4 from J, leaving 6 bases between them. CDR3 bases: TGTGCCAGCAGCCAAGGTAATGCAGATACGCAGTATTTT. Protein: CASSQGNADTQYF.

This clonotype has more than one count but fewer than ten. The V gene is TRBV6-5, the J gene TRBJ2-5; 7 bases map to TRBD1. V shed 6 bases and J 5 bases; nucleotides not matched to a gene: 6. The CDR3 is 13 amino acids. In germline, CDR1 is MNHEY, CDR2 SVGAGI. The DNA of the CDR3 is TGTGCCAGCAGGAGACAGGACAGGGAGACCCAGTACTTC. Translated: CASRRQDRETQYF.

The genes are TRBV7-3 and TRBJ2-7; 8 bases match TRBD2. Germline assignment: CDR1 SGHTA and CDR2 FQGTGA. The CDR3 runs to 16 residues. J gave up 3 bases and V 0 bases, and 7 bases lay outside the gene matches. The CDR3 bases are TGTGCCAGCAGCTTAACGGGTAGCGGGGCTGACTACGAGCAGTACTTC. It codes for CASSLTGSGADYEQYF.

The J gene is TRBJ1-1, the V gene TRBV20-1, with D tentatively TRBD1 (5 bases). The CDR3 runs to 15 residues. Germline lookup yields CDR1 DFQATT and CDR2 SNEGSKA (reference sequence). The germline V and J ends were trimmed by 3 bases and 2 bases, with 16 bases remaining between them. The CDR3, as DNA: TGCAGTGCTAGTGTGGGATGGAGGGGAAACACTGAAGCTTTCTTT. Its translation is CSASVGWRGNTEAFF.

This clonotype was counted only a few times. This sequence joins TRBV7-6 and TRBJ1-4; maybe TRBD1 (6 bases). This CDR3 has 15 amino acids. Looked up from germline, CDR1 is SGHVS and CDR2 is FNYEAQ. Trimming removed 4 bases from V and 0 bases from J, with 9 bases in between. This chain's CDR3 is CASSYRTATNEKLFF. The CDR3 DNA follows: TGTGCCAGCAGCTATAGGACAGCAACTAATGAAAAACTGTTTTTT.

V usage is TRBV28 and J usage is TRBJ2-7, with 7 nucleotides matching TRBD1. Germline V gene sequence: CDR1 MDHEN, CDR2 SYDVKM. This CDR3 contains 15 residues. Trimming cost V 6 bases and J 0 bases; bases outside gene matches: 8. Written as DNA, the CDR3 is TGTGCCAGCAGCACGGGACAGAAGAGCTCCTACGAGCAGTACTTC. Its translation: CASSTGQKSSYEQYF.

V is TRBV6-6 and J is TRBJ2-7, with D perhaps TRBD2 (5 bases). The J call is doubtful: the DNA matches TRBJ2-5 better. CDR3 size: 14 residues. The germline CDR1 and CDR2 sequences are MNHNY and SVGAGI (reference sequence). The CDR3, as DNA: TGTGCCAGCAGTTACGGACCCGCGGGAGAGACCCAGTACTTC. Translation: CASSYGPAGETQYF.

The table lists this clonotype with a few counts. The chain is built from TRBV27 and TRBJ1-5; 8 bases agree with TRBD1. The CDR3 runs 15 residues. V was pared by 7 bases and J by 5 bases, with 10 bases of the junction left unmatched. Germline lookup yields CDR1 MNHEY and CDR2 SMNVEV (reference sequence). This chain's CDR3 is CASNSLGQGYQPQHF. CDR3 DNA sequence: TGTGCCAGCAACTCCCTCGGACAGGGCTATCAGCCCCAGCATTTT.

J is TRBJ1-2 and V is TRBV20-1; TRBD1 agrees at 7 bases. Germline values: CDR1 DFQATT, CDR2 SNEGSKA (reference sequence). Trimming took 4 bases from V and 3 from J; bases not matched to a gene: 5. The CDR3 sequence is 13 residues long. DNA of the CDR3: TGCAGTGCTAATTACAGGGGTGACTATGGCTACACCTTC. Residues: CSANYRGDYGYTF.